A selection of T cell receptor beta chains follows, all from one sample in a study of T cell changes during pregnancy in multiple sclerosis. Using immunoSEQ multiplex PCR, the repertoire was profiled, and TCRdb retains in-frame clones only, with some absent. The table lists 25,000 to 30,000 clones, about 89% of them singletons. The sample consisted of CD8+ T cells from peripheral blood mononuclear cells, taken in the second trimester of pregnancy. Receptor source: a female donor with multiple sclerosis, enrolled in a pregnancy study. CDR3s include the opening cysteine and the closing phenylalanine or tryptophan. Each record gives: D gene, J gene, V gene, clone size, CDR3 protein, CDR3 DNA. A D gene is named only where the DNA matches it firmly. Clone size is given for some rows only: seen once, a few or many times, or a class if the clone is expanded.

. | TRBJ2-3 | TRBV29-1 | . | CSVEDLRGGTQYF | TGCAGCGTTGAAGATCTGCGGGGCGGTACGCAGTATTTT
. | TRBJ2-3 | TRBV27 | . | CASGSRSTDTQYF | TGTGCCAGCGGAAGCAGGAGCACAGATACGCAGTATTTT
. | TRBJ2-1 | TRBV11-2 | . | CASSSKEDSYNEQFF | TGTGCCAGCAGCTCAAAAGAAGACAGTTACAATGAGCAGTTCTTC
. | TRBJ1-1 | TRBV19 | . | CASSGDRDIKDGEAFF | TGTGCCAGTAGTGGAGACCGGGACATTAAGGATGGTGAAGCTTTCTTT
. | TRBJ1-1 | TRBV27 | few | CASSLGRATEAFF | TGTGCCAGCAGTTTGGGCAGGGCCACTGAAGCTTTCTTT
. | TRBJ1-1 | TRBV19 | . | CASSISPNTEAFF | TGTGCCAGTAGTATTTCTCCGAACACTGAAGCTTTCTTT
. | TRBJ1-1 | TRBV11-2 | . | CASSRLQGYTEAFF | TGTGCCAGCAGCCGATTACAGGGTTACACTGAAGCTTTCTTT
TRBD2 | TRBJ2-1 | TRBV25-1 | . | CASREGGYYNEQFF | TGTGCCAGCAGGGAGGGAGGGTACTACAATGAGCAGTTCTTC
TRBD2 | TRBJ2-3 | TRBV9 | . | CASSESSGRVTDTQYF | TGTGCCAGCAGCGAATCTAGCGGGAGGGTAACAGATACGCAGTATTTT
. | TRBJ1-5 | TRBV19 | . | CASSIDPLARGIGQPQHF | TGTGCCAGTAGTATAGATCCCCTAGCCAGGGGAATTGGTCAGCCCCAGCATTTT
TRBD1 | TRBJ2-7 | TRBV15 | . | CATSRDRGHEQYF | TGTGCCACCAGCAGGGACAGGGGGCACGAGCAGTACTTC
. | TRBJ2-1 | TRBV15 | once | CATSRVPGNEQFF | TGTGCCACCAGCAGAGTACCGGGGAATGAGCAGTTCTTC
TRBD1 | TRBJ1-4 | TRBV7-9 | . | CASSPGGNEKLFF | TGTGCCAGCAGCCCAGGGGGTAATGAAAAACTGTTTTTT
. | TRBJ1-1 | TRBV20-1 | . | CSATVNTEAFF | TGCAGTGCCACGGTGAACACTGAAGCTTTCTTT
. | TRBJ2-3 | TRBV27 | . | CAIGTFPTDTQYF | TGTGCCATAGGGACTTTCCCCACAGATACGCAGTATTTT
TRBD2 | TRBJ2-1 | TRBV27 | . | CASGSGGTYNEQFF | TGTGCCAGCGGGAGCGGGGGTACCTACAATGAGCAGTTCTTC
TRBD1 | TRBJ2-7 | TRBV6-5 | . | CASSFQGVGYEQYF | TGTGCCAGCAGTTTTCAGGGGGTAGGGTACGAGCAGTACTTC